This T cell receptor beta chain was profiled in a study of blood T cell repertoires in COVID-19. CDR1 KGHSH and CDR2 LQKENI come from the germline V gene. CDR3 length: 11 residues. Those who participated ranged in age from about 18 to 89 years and resided in roughly 26 US areas. Measured with immunoSEQ multiplex PCR; TCRdb has only the in-frame clones, and not every one. The sample contains over 350,000 clones, approximately 90% of which appear only once. The sample comprised PBMCs or T cells enriched from blood (not recorded which). The chain recombines TRBV18 with TRBJ2-1, with D tentatively TRBD2 (5 bases). This sequence was found in a woman between 18 and 29 years old who had recovered from COVID-19. CDR3 sequence reads: CLSRGRDEQFF. The CDR3, as DNA: TGTCTTTCTCGGGGAAGGGATGAGCAGTTCTTC.